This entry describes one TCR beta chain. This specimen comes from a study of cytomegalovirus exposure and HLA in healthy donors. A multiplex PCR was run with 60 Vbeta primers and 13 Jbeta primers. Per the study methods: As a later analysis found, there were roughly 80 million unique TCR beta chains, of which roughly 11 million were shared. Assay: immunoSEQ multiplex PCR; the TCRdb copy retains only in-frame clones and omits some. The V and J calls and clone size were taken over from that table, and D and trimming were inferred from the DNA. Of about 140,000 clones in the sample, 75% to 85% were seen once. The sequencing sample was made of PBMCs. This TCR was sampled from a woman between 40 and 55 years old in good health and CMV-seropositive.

Here the CDR3 reads CASSTTTGMVETQYF. The CDR3 DNA is TGTGCCAGCAGCACCACGACAGGGATGGTGGAGACCCAGTACTTC. V is TRBV11-1 and J is TRBJ2-5, with 7 nucleotides matching TRBD1. CDR3 length equals 15 residues. The J segment lost 5 bases and the V segment lost 5 bases, leaving 11 bases of the junction unmatched. CDR1 and CDR2 (germline): SGHAT, FQDESV (reference sequence).